This T cell receptor (beta chain) was sequenced during a study of shared T cell receptors in the human thymus. Profiling relied on immunoSEQ multiplex PCR, and the TCRdb table lists in-frame clones only, not all of them. The sample lists roughly 660,000 clones; around nine tenths were seen once. Another study also made use of these data, one on human thymus T cells. This second study says: Those donating were healthy Finnish infants in corrective surgery for congenital heart defects. It was from resections taken during corrective heart surgery that the thymus tissue came. Thymic and blood repertoires appeared to display a bias in their usage of V and J genes. Thymic repertoires from unrelated individuals overlapped highly, related research reported.

The origin of this receptor is a boy younger than two with a congenital heart defect. Sequencing was carried out using thymocytes.

In DNA, the CDR3 is TGTGCCAGCAGCGCTAGGGACAGGGGGAACTATGGCTACACCTTC. Encoded protein: CASSARDRGNYGYTF. The chain links TRBV6-5 to TRBJ1-2; 11 nucleotides agree with TRBD1. After removal of 6 bases from V and 2 bases from J, the junction contained 5 bases not matched to a gene. Germline loops: CDR1 MNHEY, CDR2 SVGAGI. There are 15 residues in the CDR3.